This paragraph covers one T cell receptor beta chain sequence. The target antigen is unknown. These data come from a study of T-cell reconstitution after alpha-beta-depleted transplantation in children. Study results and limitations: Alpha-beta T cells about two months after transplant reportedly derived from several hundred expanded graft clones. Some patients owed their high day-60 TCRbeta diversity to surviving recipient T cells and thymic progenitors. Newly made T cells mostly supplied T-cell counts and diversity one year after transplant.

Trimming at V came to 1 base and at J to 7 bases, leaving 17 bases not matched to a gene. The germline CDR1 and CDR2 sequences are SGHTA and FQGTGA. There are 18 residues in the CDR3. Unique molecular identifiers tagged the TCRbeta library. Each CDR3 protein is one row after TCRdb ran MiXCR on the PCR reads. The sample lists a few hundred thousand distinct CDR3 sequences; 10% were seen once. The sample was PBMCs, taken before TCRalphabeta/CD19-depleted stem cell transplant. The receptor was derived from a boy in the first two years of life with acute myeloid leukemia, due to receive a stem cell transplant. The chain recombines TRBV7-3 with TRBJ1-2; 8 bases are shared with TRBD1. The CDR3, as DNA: TGTGCCAGCAGCTTAAAAACCCCTGGGACAACAGGACAGGGTGGCTACACCTTC. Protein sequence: CASSLKTPGTTGQGGYTF.